The 32 T cell receptor beta chains given below trace back to one sample, sequenced in a study of technical replicates of blood from a few donors. Only in-frame clones appear in the TCRdb table, and some are missing; sequencing was by immunoSEQ multiplex PCR. The sample carries more than 70,000 clones, 93% recorded once. The sequenced sample consisted of T cells isolated from PBMCs. The source of these receptors is a human donor in good health.

The chain couples TRBV21-1 to TRBJ2-7; the table assigns TRBD2, which was not confirmed against the DNA. TRBV21-1 has pseudogene status. The CDR3 is 16 amino acids. DNA for the CDR3: TGTGCCAGCAGCAAAGTGGTAGTTTCATCTGCCTACGAGCAGTACTTC. Protein: CASSKVVVSSAYEQYF.

The rearrangement uses TRBV2 and TRBJ2-3; 9 bases align to TRBD2. Germline values: CDR1 SNHLY, CDR2 FYNNEI. This CDR3 is 14 amino acids long. V was clipped by 7 bases and J by 7 bases; unmatched bases: 9. This CDR3 is CASTNAGGPHTQYF. The CDR3 nucleotides read TGTGCCAGCACTAACGCGGGGGGGCCACATACGCAGTATTTT.

J is TRBJ1-4 and V is TRBV16, with D possibly being TRBD1 (6 bases). Germline V lookup: CDR1 KGHSY, CDR2 FQNENV. This CDR3 is built from 15 residues. Trimming took off 3 bases at V and 6 bases at J, with 14 bases between the two ends. In nucleotides, the CDR3 is TGTGCCAGCAGCCATTCAGAAGGGGGTGATGAAAAACTGTTTTTT. Its protein product is CASSHSEGGDEKLFF.

This clone was counted once. This rearrangement joins TRBV7-2 to TRBJ1-5, with 7 bases lining up with TRBD1. This CDR3 is built from 13 residues. Germline V gene data show CDR1 as SGHTA and CDR2 as FQGNSA. The trim removed 5 bases at V and 5 bases at J, leaving 3 bases unmatched. The CDR3 protein is CASSTDRHQPQHF. The CDR3 nucleotides read TGTGCCAGCAGCACGGACAGGCATCAGCCCCAGCATTTT.

This clone was seen only once. The chain combines TRBV5-1 with TRBJ2-7; 7 bases match TRBD2. The CDR3 totals 14 residues. Germline V gene lookup returns CDR1 SGHRS and CDR2 YFSETQ. V lost 2 bases and J lost 3; bases outside the gene matches: 5. CDR3 DNA sequence: TGCGCCAGCAGCTTTGGCGGGAGTATCTACGAGCAGTACTTC. This encodes CASSFGGSIYEQYF.

This chain uses TRBV5-6 with TRBJ2-3, with D maybe TRBD2 (6 bases). Germline loops: CDR1 SGHDT, CDR2 YYEEEE. This CDR3 has 19 amino acids. Trimming shortened V by 4 bases and J by 1 base, and 25 bases separated the two germline ends. CDR3 sequence reads: CASSPNGGRQVRGTDTQYF. CDR3 DNA: TGTGCCAGCAGCCCTAATGGGGGGAGACAAGTGAGGGGCACAGATACGCAGTATTTT.

The gene calls are TRBV2 and TRBJ2-1; 10 bases map to TRBD2. Per the germline V gene, CDR1 is SNHLY and CDR2 is FYNNEI. CDR3 length: 14 amino acids. With V trimmed by 10 bases and J by 0 bases, 3 bases remained unmatched. CDR3 in DNA: TGTGCCACTACTAGCGGGGACTCCTACAATGAGCAGTTCTTC. Translated, it gives CATTSGDSYNEQFF.

The CDR3 DNA sequence: TGTGCCAGCAGGGGACAGTTCTCCTACGAGCAGTACTTC. It yields the protein CASRGQFSYEQYF. The chain uses TRBV6-5 and TRBJ2-7; 7 positions match TRBD1. V trimming: 6 bases; J trimming: 0 bases; junction bases outside the gene matches: 2. The CDR3 consists of 13 residues. In germline, CDR1 is MNHEY, CDR2 SVGAGI.

The J gene is TRBJ2-7, the V gene TRBV7-8; TRBD2 aligns across 10 bases. Germline V CDR1 and CDR2: SGHVS, FQNEAQ. The CDR3 runs to 13 residues. After removal of 8 bases from V and 5 bases from J, the junction contained 6 bases not matched to a gene. The chain's CDR3 is CASAELAGNEQYF. The CDR3 DNA reads as TGTGCCAGCGCTGAACTAGCGGGGAACGAGCAGTACTTC.

This clone was seen only once. The chain recombines TRBV18 with TRBJ2-3, with a possible D match to TRBD2 (5 bases). Trimming took off 4 bases at V and 1 base at J, with 9 bases between the two ends. The CDR3 runs to 14 residues. CDR1 is KGHSH, CDR2 LQKENI, per germline. The CDR3 protein is CASSLAWGTDTQYF. The DNA of the CDR3 is TGTGCCAGCTCACTAGCGTGGGGCACAGATACGCAGTATTTT.

The chain uses TRBV5-1 and TRBJ2-2; 8 bases agree with TRBD2. This CDR3 region has 15 residues. In germline, CDR1 is SGHRS, CDR2 YFSETQ. V trimming: 2 bases; J trimming: 5 bases; junction bases outside the gene matches: 5. The CDR3 DNA reads as TGCGCCAGCAGCTTCGTAGCGGGAAATACCGGGGAGCTGTTTTTT. It yields the protein CASSFVAGNTGELFF.

This clone showed up just once. CDR3 nucleotides: TGTGCCAGCAGCTTGGTTCGGACAGGGGAATCCGGGGAGCTGTTTTTT. Translating it yields CASSLVRTGESGELFF. The rearrangement joins TRBV5-4 to TRBJ2-2, with 9 bases aligning to TRBD1. This CDR3 comprises 16 residues. V dropped 0 bases and J dropped 6; count of bases not matched to a gene: 6. Germline CDR1 is SGHNT and CDR2 is YYREEE (reference sequence).

V is TRBV19 and J is TRBJ1-1; unclear D gene. This CDR3 is 14 amino acids long. Germline loops: CDR1 LNHDA, CDR2 SQIVND (reference sequence). The V end was cut by 3 bases, the J end by 0 bases, with 8 bases between. CDR3 bases: TGTGCCAGTAGTATTCAGATCATGAACACTGAAGCTTTCTTT. It codes for CASSIQIMNTEAFF.

V and J are TRBV4-1 and TRBJ1-2; 7 bases align to TRBD1. The CDR3 has 16 residues. The ends lost 2 bases at V and 3 bases at J; junction bases unmatched: 9. Per germline, CDR1 MGHRA and CDR2 YSYEKL. The CDR3 sequence: CASSQPRDRVYYGYTF. The CDR3 nucleotides are TGCGCCAGCAGCCAACCTCGGGACAGAGTCTACTATGGCTACACCTTC.

This chain joins TRBV7-9 and TRBJ2-1; TRBD1 aligns across 7 bases. The CDR3 is 18 amino acids. Germline trimming cut 9 bases from V and 4 bases from J; bases unmatched to any gene: 21. Germline loops: CDR1 SEHNR, CDR2 FQNEAQ (reference sequence). CDR3 protein: CASREFPTGALLYNEQFF. In nucleotides, the CDR3 is TGTGCCAGTAGGGAATTTCCTACAGGGGCCTTGCTTTACAATGAGCAGTTCTTC.

The chain carries TRBV9 and TRBJ2-2; 7 bases match TRBD2. Trimming at V came to 0 bases and at J to 4 bases, leaving 3 bases not matched to a gene. This CDR3 is 15 amino acids long. The germline V gene has CDR1 SGDLS and CDR2 YYNGEE. This CDR3 reads CASSVAGGPTGELFF. CDR3 nucleotides: TGTGCCAGCAGCGTAGCGGGAGGCCCCACCGGGGAGCTGTTTTTT.

The chain joins TRBV25-1 to TRBJ2-1; 7 bases are a match to TRBD2. CDR1 MGHDK and CDR2 SYGVNS come from the germline V gene. V gave up 5 bases and J gave up 1 base; unmatched junction bases: 2. This CDR3 is 14 amino acids long. The CDR3: CASSPSGSYNEQFF. CDR3 sequence (DNA): TGTGCCAGCAGTCCTAGCGGATCCTACAATGAGCAGTTCTTC.

This clone was detected only once. This chain joins TRBV6-6 and TRBJ1-3, with TRBD1 as a possible D gene (5 bases). Germline assignment: CDR1 MNHNY and CDR2 SVGAGI (reference sequence). The CDR3 is 14 amino acids. V was trimmed by 10 bases and J by 4 bases, leaving 17 bases between them. CDR3 sequence reads: CATQPQGSGNTIYF. In DNA, the CDR3 is TGTGCCACCCAACCTCAGGGTTCCGGAAACACCATATATTTT.

This chain links TRBV5-1 with TRBJ2-5, with a possible D match to TRBD1 (5 bases). The CDR3 consists of 11 residues. V was pared by 4 bases and J by 5 bases, with 6 bases between. Per germline, CDR1 SGHRS and CDR2 YFSETQ. This CDR3 is CASSPGETQYF. Written as DNA, the CDR3 is TGCGCCAGCAGCCCAGGGGAGACCCAGTACTTC.

The chain couples TRBV29-1 to TRBJ1-2; TRBD1 might be the D (5 bases). Germline V gene data show CDR1 as SQVTM and CDR2 as ANQGSEA. V was pared by 4 bases and J by 4 bases, with 10 bases between. The CDR3 runs to 12 residues. The CDR3 DNA sequence: TGCAGCGTTGTCGGGGGGACCTATGGCTACACCTTC. It yields the protein CSVVGGTYGYTF.

The chain has TRBV5-6 and TRBJ1-1, with D uncertain. V lost 1 base and J lost 4, with 5 bases in between. Germline-derived CDR1 and CDR2 are SGHDT and YYEEEE. The CDR3 consists of 12 residues. Here the CDR3 reads CASSLSSTEAFF. DNA of the CDR3: TGTGCCAGCAGCTTGTCGAGCACTGAAGCTTTCTTT.

The chain has TRBV7-2 and TRBJ2-2; tentative D call: TRBD2 (6 bases). The CDR3 totals 13 residues. V was clipped by 3 bases and J by 6 bases, with 8 bases between them. The V gene's germline CDR1 is SGHTA and CDR2 FQGNSA. As DNA, the CDR3 is TGTGCCAGCAGCTTCGGACTACCCGGGGAGCTGTTTTTT. It codes for CASSFGLPGELFF.

The rearrangement uses TRBV25-1 and TRBJ1-2; 9 positions agree with TRBD1. This CDR3 has 15 residues. Germline trimming cut 1 base from V and 8 bases from J; bases unmatched to any gene: 8. CDR1 MGHDK and CDR2 SYGVNS come from the germline V gene. CDR3 nucleotides: TGTGCCAGCAGTGAATCCAGGTGGGACAGGGAGGGCTACACCTTC. Residues: CASSESRWDREGYTF.

The rearrangement joins TRBV7-2 to TRBJ2-7; D uncertain. Germline assignment: CDR1 SGHTA and CDR2 FQGNSA. The CDR3 is 11 residues long. V was pared by 8 bases and J by 3 bases, with 8 bases between. The CDR3 nucleotides read TGTGCCAGCGCGTTCATCTACGAGCAGTACTTC. Protein: CASAFIYEQYF.

This chain links TRBV19 with TRBJ2-3; no clear D. Trimming removed 3 bases from V and 3 bases from J, with 10 bases in between. This CDR3 region has 14 residues. Looked up from germline, CDR1 is LNHDA and CDR2 is SQIVND (reference sequence). The CDR3 reads CASSIQARTDTQYF. CDR3 nucleotides: TGTGCCAGTAGTATCCAAGCGCGGACAGATACGCAGTATTTT. The full variable domain, completed using reference TRBV19 and TRBJ2-3, is DGGITQSPKYLFRKEGQNVTLSCEQNLNHDAMYWYRQDPGQGLRLIYYSQIVNDFQKGDIAEGYSVSREKKESFPLTVTSAQKNPTAFYLCASSIQARTDTQYFGPGTRLTVL.

The chain has TRBV18 and TRBJ2-2; D might be TRBD2 (6 bases). From germline, CDR1 is KGHSH and CDR2 LQKENI. Trimming stripped 3 bases from V and 6 bases from J, with 11 bases between. The CDR3 is 14 residues long. The CDR3 DNA sequence: TGTGCCAGCTCACCGACGGGGGAGGCCGGGGAGCTGTTTTTT. Amino acids: CASSPTGEAGELFF. Combining the CDR3 with reference TRBV18 and TRBJ2-2 gives the whole variable domain NAGVMQNPRHLVRRRGQEARLRCSPMKGHSHVYWYRQLPEEGLKFMVYLQKENIIDESGMPKERFSAEFPKEGPSILRIQQVVRGDSAAYFCASSPTGEAGELFFGEGSRLTVL.

The gene calls are TRBV7-8 and TRBJ2-3, with TRBD1 as a possible D gene (6 bases). The CDR3 extends over 15 amino acids. The V gene's germline CDR1 is SGHVS and CDR2 FQNEAQ. Trimming removed 1 base at V and 1 base at J, with 9 bases between. CDR3 protein: CASSLEPGGTDTQYF. The CDR3 DNA follows: TGTGCCAGCAGCTTAGAACCAGGGGGCACAGATACGCAGTATTTT.

V and J are TRBV19 and TRBJ2-1; D is unclear. This CDR3 is 18 amino acids long. The germline gives CDR1 LNHDA, CDR2 SQIVND (reference sequence). Trimming removed 3 bases at V and 8 bases at J, with 26 bases between. CDR3 amino acids: CASSILSIGGTIPDEQFF. CDR3 coding DNA: TGTGCCAGTAGTATTTTAAGTATTGGCGGAACTATCCCCGATGAGCAGTTCTTC.

The chain couples TRBV4-2 to TRBJ1-1; tentative D call: TRBD1 (6 bases). The CDR3 has 13 residues. Trimming cost V 3 bases and J 3 bases, with 8 bases left between them. The germline CDR1 and CDR2 sequences are LGHNA and YNFKEQ. The CDR3 loop is CASSQYRDTEAFF. The CDR3 bases are TGTGCCAGCAGCCAGTACAGGGACACTGAAGCTTTCTTT.

The chain is built from TRBV7-6 and TRBJ2-2; D is undetermined. CDR1 and CDR2 from the germline V gene are SGHVS and FNYEAQ. The CDR3 sequence is 14 residues long. The ends were cut back, 2 bases at V and 1 base at J, with 5 bases in the middle. CDR3: CASSLQKNTGELFF. Here the CDR3 DNA reads TGTGCCAGCAGCTTACAAAAGAACACCGGGGAGCTGTTTTTT.

This clone was seen a single time. This sequence joins TRBV6-1 and TRBJ2-2; 9 bases map to TRBD2. CDR1 and CDR2 (germline): MNHNS, SASEGT. The CDR3 is made up of 14 amino acids. The V segment lost 7 bases and the J segment 6 bases; nucleotides outside the gene matches: 6. The CDR3 loop is CASKGGGASGELFF. The CDR3 DNA follows: TGTGCCAGCAAGGGCGGGGGGGCCTCCGGGGAGCTGTTTTTT.

The CDR3 DNA follows: TGTGCCAGCAGCGCTAGCGGGGTGGGCACAGATACGCAGTATTTT. Its protein is CASSASGVGTDTQYF. This chain joins TRBV9 and TRBJ2-3; 9 bases align to TRBD2. V lost 3 bases to trimming and J lost 1 base; unmatched junction nucleotides: 3. This CDR3 is built from 15 residues. Germline CDR1 and CDR2: SGDLS and YYNGEE.